These 4 T cell receptor beta chains came from one sample sequenced in a study of T cells in Graves' hyperthyroidism and ophthalmopathy (dated by TCRdb to the late 2010s). Library method: multiplex PCR. This sample was sequenced with an Illumina HiSeq 2000. The TCR beta CDR3 regions were amplified from the RNA transcripts. The TCR CDR3 was subjected to a first round of RT-PCR using the HTBI primer set and the Qiagen OneStep RT-PCR kit. TCRdb reanalyzed the raw reads on its own, using fastp at Q25 for trimming and MiXCR for clone calling, and kept in-frame beta chains. Each CDR3 protein appears once, grouped with its most common genes and DNA. For this sample the table gives more than 500,000 distinct CDR3 sequences, of which around 15% were detected only once. Approximately 14% of the sample belongs to the ten largest clones. The material sequenced was blood. The receptors were sampled from a woman aged 40 to 55 with Graves' hyperthyroidism.

The sample holds many counts of this clonotype. The chain joins TRBV20-1 to TRBJ1-6, with no clear D. The ends were cut back, 3 bases at V and 4 bases at J, with 10 bases in the middle. CDR1 and CDR2 (germline): DFQATT, SNEGSKA (reference sequence). This CDR3 has 14 amino acids. The CDR3 reads CSASGIDYNSPLHF. CDR3 coding DNA: TGCAGTGCTAGTGGGATAGATTATAATTCACCCCTCCACTTT.

This clonotype was observed a handful of times. J is TRBJ2-1 and V is TRBV18, with 9 bases aligning to TRBD2. Germline CDR1 reads KGHSH; CDR2 reads LQKENI. The CDR3 contains 15 residues. Trimming removed 3 bases from V and 12 bases from J; junction bases left unmatched: 12. The CDR3 DNA reads as TGTGCCAGCTCACCTTGGACTAGCGAGAGTGGGGCGCAGTTCTTC. Amino acids: CASSPWTSESGAQFF.

This clonotype was observed once. One junction end does not reproduce the germline sequence, and a read error may be involved. DNA for the CDR3: TGTGCCAGCGGTTTCTCTGGGACTAGTCCACACGAGCAGTACTTC. Translating gives CASGFSGTSPHEQYF. The V gene is TRBV28, the J gene TRBJ2-7; TRBD2 matches at 8 bases. Germline V lookup: CDR1 MDHEN, CDR2 SYDVKM. There are 15 residues in the CDR3.

This clonotype came up a few times. The V gene is TRBV10-3, the J gene TRBJ2-2; 7 bases align to TRBD2. The length of the CDR3 is 16 residues. Germline CDR1 and CDR2: ENHRY and SYGVKD. With V trimmed by 0 bases and J by 3 bases, 4 bases remained unmatched. CDR3 protein: CAISESASGYTGELFF. The CDR3 nucleotides are TGTGCCATCAGTGAGTCGGCTAGCGGCTACACCGGGGAGCTGTTTTTT.